These 16 T cell receptor beta chains were all obtained from the same sample, sequenced in a study of blood T cell repertoires in COVID-19 (dated by TCRdb to 2020 to 2022). Libraries were made using the immunoSEQ multiplex PCR assay. In TCRdb, the immuneACCESS table is reduced to in-frame sequences with V and J assigned. These tables do not hold every clone; where another copy was compared, an unresolved V gene accounts for under half, and the others remain unexplained. In all, the sample holds roughly 240,000 clones, and 86% of those were seen once. The ten largest clones represent 3.6% of the sample. The sequenced material came from peripheral blood. The receptors originated from a man younger than 30 with active or convalescent COVID-19.

This clone was found a few times. The V gene is TRBV3-1 (or the pseudogene TRBV3-2), the J gene TRBJ2-6; TRBD1 matches 9 bases. Germline V gene lookup returns CDR1 LGHDT and CDR2 YNNKEL (reference sequence). The V gene end was trimmed by 6 bases and the J gene end by 1 base; junction bases not matched to a gene: 7. The CDR3 is 17 amino acids. The CDR3 DNA reads TGTGCCAGCAGACCCGGGACAGGGAGTTCTGGGGCCAACGTCCTGACTTTC. Protein sequence: CASRPGTGSSGANVLTF.

The V and J genes are TRBV4-3 and TRBJ1-3; D unresolved. Trimming took off 1 base at V and 4 bases at J, with 14 bases between the two ends. The CDR3 is 16 amino acids. CDR1 LGHNA and CDR2 YSLEER come from the germline V gene. Here the CDR3 DNA reads TGCGCCAGCAGCCAAGGCCCTCTGGGCGTGGGAAACACCATATATTTT. This sequence encodes CASSQGPLGVGNTIYF.

V is TRBV6-1 and J is TRBJ2-1; TRBD1 might be the D (6 bases). The ends were cut back, 6 bases at V and 8 bases at J, with 20 bases in the middle. Germline V CDR1 and CDR2: MNHNS, SASEGT. The CDR3 is 15 amino acids. In DNA, the CDR3 is TGTGCCAGCAGCCTGGGACAACAAGGCAGAGATGAGCAGTTCTTC. Protein: CASSLGQQGRDEQFF.

The chain recombines TRBV21-1 with TRBJ1-6. TRBV21-1 is a pseudogene. This CDR3 comprises 20 residues. CDR3 in DNA: TGTGCCAGCAGCAAAGCGCTGGAGTGTGGCCCGTGGTCCTATAATTCACCCCTCCACTTT. Translating gives CASSKALECGPWSYNSPLHF.

The chain employs TRBV5-6 and TRBJ2-7; the match to TRBD1 covers 7 bases. Germline V gives CDR1 SGHDT, CDR2 YYEEEE. Trimming removed 5 bases from V and 3 bases from J; junction bases left unmatched: 11. The length of the CDR3 is 15 residues. The CDR3 region has the DNA TGTGCCAGCAGTTCTCCCCGGGACAGCCACTACGAGCAGTACTTC. This encodes CASSSPRDSHYEQYF.

The CDR3 coding sequence is TGCGCCAGCAGCCAAGACGTTTTAACGGGAGTTATCGGGGAGCTGTTTTTT. Translated, it gives CASSQDVLTGVIGELFF. J is TRBJ2-2 and V is TRBV4-3; D possibly corresponds to TRBD2 (6 bases). The V and J ends lost 0 bases and 7 bases respectively, with 18 bases between them. CDR3 length equals 17 residues. Looked up from germline, CDR1 is LGHNA and CDR2 is YSLEER.

The chain links TRBV6-5 to TRBJ1-1, with no clear D. The V gene's germline CDR1 is MNHEY and CDR2 SVGAGI. Trimming took 4 bases from V and 1 from J, leaving 7 bases between them. The CDR3 is made up of 13 amino acids. This chain's CDR3 is CASSSFKNTEAFF. In DNA form, the CDR3 reads TGTGCCAGCAGTTCGTTTAAGAACACTGAAGCTTTCTTT.

This chain uses TRBV28 with TRBJ1-3; 7 nucleotides line up with TRBD1. J was trimmed by 3 bases and V by 1 base; bases with no gene match: 9. There are 17 residues in the CDR3. Germline V lookup: CDR1 MDHEN, CDR2 SYDVKM. CDR3 DNA sequence: TGTGCCAGCAGTTTATTTACAGGGGTCGGTTTTGGAAACACCATATATTTT. Translated: CASSLFTGVGFGNTIYF.

This clone was recorded once. This chain joins TRBV7-2 and TRBJ2-1, with D possibly matching TRBD2 (6 bases). The CDR3 spans 15 residues. V dropped 3 bases and J dropped 2 bases, with 11 bases sitting between them. Germline V gene data show CDR1 as SGHTA and CDR2 as FQGNSA. CDR3 coding DNA: TGTGCCAGCAGCTTGGCGGGATCTACCTACAATGAGCAGTTCTTC. Translation: CASSLAGSTYNEQFF.

In this sample, this clone turned up once. The genes are TRBV27 and TRBJ1-1, with unresolved D. Germline loops: CDR1 MNHEY, CDR2 SMNVEV (reference sequence). The CDR3 extends over 13 amino acids. The V end was cut by 4 bases, the J end by 4 bases, with 10 bases between. The CDR3 here is CASSSHASTEAFF. CDR3 nucleotides: TGTGCCAGCAGTTCCCATGCCAGCACTGAAGCTTTCTTT.

This clone has only one observation. The chain is built from TRBV5-1 and TRBJ2-7; TRBD1 matches at 7 bases. With V trimmed by 1 base and J by 2 bases, 3 bases remained unmatched. This CDR3 is 14 amino acids long. Germline V CDR1 and CDR2: SGHRS, YFSETQ. The CDR3 sequence is CASSLNRGPYEQYF. CDR3 coding DNA: TGCGCCAGCAGCTTGAACAGGGGTCCCTACGAGCAGTACTTC. The whole variable domain, filled in from reference TRBV5-1 and TRBJ2-7, reads KAGVTQTPRYLIKTRGQQVTLSCSPISGHRSVSWYQQTPGQGLQFLFEYFSETQRNKGNFPGRFSGRQFSNSRSEMNVSTLELGDSALYLCASSLNRGPYEQYFGPGTRLTVT.

The rearrangement links TRBV6-6 to TRBJ1-2; possible D gene TRBD1, 6 bases. CDR1 and CDR2 (germline): MNHNY, SVGAGI (reference sequence). V shed 6 bases and J shed 4 bases, with 9 bases lying between them. This CDR3 has 12 amino acids. This CDR3 reads CASSKDSYGYTF. In DNA, the CDR3 is TGTGCCAGCAGCAAGGACAGCTATGGCTACACCTTC.

The chain couples TRBV5-1 to TRBJ1-2; 7 nucleotides match TRBD1. V lost 1 base to trimming and J lost 8 bases; unmatched junction nucleotides: 17. This CDR3 spans 17 amino acids. Germline loops: CDR1 SGHRS, CDR2 YFSETQ. Here the CDR3 reads CASSLSADLNRGYGYTF. CDR3 nucleotides: TGCGCCAGCAGCTTGTCCGCGGACTTAAACAGGGGATACGGCTACACCTTC. The full variable domain, in which reference TRBV5-1 and TRBJ1-2 provide the parts outside the CDR3, is KAGVTQTPRYLIKTRGQQVTLSCSPISGHRSVSWYQQTPGQGLQFLFEYFSETQRNKGNFPGRFSGRQFSNSRSEMNVSTLELGDSALYLCASSLSADLNRGYGYTFGSGTRLTVV.

This clone has only one observation. The chain combines TRBV2 with TRBJ2-2, with 9 positions matching TRBD2. Looked up from germline, CDR1 is SNHLY and CDR2 is FYNNEI. CDR3 length: 15 amino acids. After removal of 8 bases from V and 6 bases from J, the junction contained 10 bases not matched to a gene. The CDR3: CASAFSGSGPGELFF. In nucleotides, the CDR3 is TGTGCCAGCGCCTTTAGCGGGAGTGGTCCCGGGGAGCTGTTTTTT.

The chain couples TRBV5-1 to TRBJ2-1, with D possibly matching TRBD2 (5 bases). V was trimmed by 3 bases and J by 5 bases, leaving 12 bases between them. This CDR3 contains 14 residues. Germline V lookup: CDR1 SGHRS, CDR2 YFSETQ. The CDR3 loop reads CASSSPGIHNEQFF. The CDR3 coding sequence is TGCGCCAGCAGCTCACCGGGAATACACAATGAGCAGTTCTTC.

The chain couples TRBV6-5 to TRBJ2-7; D is unclear. Germline V lookup: CDR1 MNHEY, CDR2 SVGAGI. This CDR3 is built from 14 residues. V lost 5 bases and J lost 0, with 11 bases in between. The CDR3 here is CASSTLLYSYEQYF. For the CDR3, the DNA is TGTGCCAGCAGTACCCTCCTCTACTCCTACGAGCAGTACTTC.